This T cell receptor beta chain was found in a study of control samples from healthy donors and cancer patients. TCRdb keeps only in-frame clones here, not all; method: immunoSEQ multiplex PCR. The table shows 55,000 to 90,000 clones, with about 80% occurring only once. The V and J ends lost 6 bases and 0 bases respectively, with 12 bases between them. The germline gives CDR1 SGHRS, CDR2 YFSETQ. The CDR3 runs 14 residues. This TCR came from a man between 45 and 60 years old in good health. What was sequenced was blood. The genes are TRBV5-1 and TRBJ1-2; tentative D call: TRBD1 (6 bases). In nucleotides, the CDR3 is TGCGCCAGCACACGCGGACAGTCTAACTATGGCTACACCTTC. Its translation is CASTRGQSNYGYTF.